This T cell receptor beta chain is drawn from a study of molecular identifiers for immune sequencing clone quantification. Of note for this clonotype: Its antigen is unknown.

With 3 bases removed from V and 9 bases from J, the gap between germline ends came to 9 bases. Per germline, CDR1 ENHRY and CDR2 SYGVKD. The CDR3 loop spans 12 amino acids. Overall study results and limits: Jurkat TCR RNA spiked in from one cell could reportedly be detected among about a million naive cells. Beyond 20 RNA copies, clones held over 98% of effector molecules, compared with under 1% in naive cells.

TCRdb redid the calling of the PCR reads with MiXCR, one entry per CDR3 protein. Found here are 600,000 to 650,000 distinct CDR3 sequences, about 20% of them singletons; the top ten hold around 0.9%. This sequence was found in a human donor in good health. Some libraries in this study had Jurkat cell RNA spiked in. The source material was naive CD8+ T cells from blood, with Jurkat cell RNA spiked in. Documented subset: FACS-sorted CD8+CD4-CCR7+CD45RA+ naive T cells. V is TRBV10-3 and J is TRBJ2-1; D not certain. The CDR3 sequence: CAISDISIEQFF. In nucleotides, the CDR3 is TGTGCCATCAGTGACATCAGCATTGAGCAGTTCTTC.